This TCR beta chain was observed in a study of blood T cells in healthy people across ages. Next came a second PCR, run for about 6 to 11 cycles, which used a sample-barcoded 5' primer along with a J-beta primer mix. TCRdb passed the 5' RACE reads through MiXCR, listing each CDR3 protein once. This table has roughly 900,000 distinct CDR3 sequences, around 49% appearing once. There are 10 residues in the CDR3. Germline V gene sequence: CDR1 MNHNS, CDR2 SASEGT. V gave up 9 bases and J gave up 13 bases; unmatched junction bases: 6. The sample was blood. V usage is TRBV6-1 and J usage is TRBJ2-1; TRBD2 matches at 7 bases. The sequence was obtained from a man younger than 45 in good health. In DNA form, the CDR3 reads TGTGCCAGTAACACGGGGGGACAGTTCTTC. The encoded protein is CASNTGGQFF.